The 21 T cell receptor beta chains in this list originate from one sample, sequenced in a study of T-cell memory formation after mild COVID-19. TCRdb independently ran MiXCR on the 5' RACE reads; one entry per CDR3 protein. The sample has 150,000 to 200,000 distinct CDR3 sequences; 9.5% to 13% are singletons. The material sequenced was PBMCs or a T cell subset sorted from them (not recorded which). The receptor source for this set is a man aged 18 to 35 who had mild COVID-19 (a few samples of this study predate the infection). Cell type and time point are not known.

This clonotype came up a few times. The rearrangement joins TRBV6-6 to TRBJ2-7; possibly TRBD1 or TRBD2 for D (5 bases each). The CDR3 contains 13 residues. Looked up from germline, CDR1 is MNHNY and CDR2 is SVGAGI (reference sequence). The V end lost 3 bases, the J end lost 6 bases, and 12 bases lay between the germline ends. The CDR3 region has the DNA TGTGCCAGCAGTTATACCGGGGCAGGCGAGCAGTACTTC. Translating gives CASSYTGAGEQYF.

The chain combines TRBV12-3 or TRBV12-4 with TRBJ1-5; weak D call: TRBD1 (6 bases). The CDR3 has 13 residues. Trimming left V 7 bases short and J 4 bases short, with 11 bases between. CDR3 in DNA: TGTGCCAGCATCCAGCAGGGGAATCAGCCCCAGCATTTT. Translating it yields CASIQQGNQPQHF.

The V call is TRBV7-9, the J call TRBJ1-4; no definite D call. This CDR3 region has 16 residues. Per germline, CDR1 SEHNR and CDR2 FQNEAQ (reference sequence). The V and J ends lost 5 bases and 0 bases respectively, with 13 bases between them. In DNA form, the CDR3 reads TGTGCCAGCAGCCCAAGGACGGGGTCAACTAATGAAAAACTGTTTTTT. Its protein product is CASSPRTGSTNEKLFF.

This clonotype occurred a few times. The genes are TRBV3-1 and TRBJ2-5; 10 bases align to TRBD2. Trimming removed 0 bases from V and 5 bases from J; junction bases left unmatched: 9. Germline CDR1 and CDR2: LGHDT and YNNKEL (reference sequence). The CDR3 sequence is 17 residues long. Here the CDR3 reads CASSQDPSGGVSETQYF. The CDR3 DNA is TGTGCCAGCAGCCAAGATCCGAGCGGGGGGGTTTCGGAGACCCAGTACTTC.

This clonotype has a handful of counts. The chain recombines TRBV6-5 with TRBJ2-3; 14 positions agree with TRBD2. There are 19 residues in the CDR3. Germline CDR1 is MNHEY and CDR2 is SVGAGI. After removal of 6 bases from V and 0 bases from J, the junction contained 11 bases not matched to a gene. In nucleotides, the CDR3 is TGTGCCAGCAGCTCCGGACTAGCGGGGGGCCTCTCTAGCACAGATACGCAGTATTTT. Translation: CASSSGLAGGLSSTDTQYF.

This clonotype has more than one count but fewer than ten. This chain's CDR3 is CASSREGVSAADTQYF. Here the CDR3 DNA reads TGTGCCAGCAGTAGAGAGGGGGTGAGTGCTGCGGATACGCAGTATTTT. The chain is built from TRBV7-2 and TRBJ2-3, with D possibly TRBD1 on 6 matching bases. The CDR3 has 16 residues. The germline V gene has CDR1 SGHTA and CDR2 FQGNSA. Trimming removed 6 bases at V and 6 bases at J, with 22 bases between.

This clonotype was counted ten times or more. The chain has TRBV12-3 or TRBV12-4 and TRBJ1-1, with D uncertain. V lost 3 bases and J 2 bases, leaving 4 bases between the germline ends. CDR3 length: 12 amino acids. CDR3 coding DNA: TGTGCCAGCAGTTTTAGAAACACTGAAGCTTTCTTT. Protein sequence: CASSFRNTEAFF.

This clonotype appeared a few times. This rearrangement joins TRBV5-1 to TRBJ2-1; 7 bases fit TRBD1. This CDR3 is built from 19 residues. The germline CDR1 and CDR2 sequences are SGHRS and YFSETQ. With 1 base clipped from V and 0 bases from J, the junction kept 13 bases outside the gene matches. This CDR3 is CASSLPSDRAYNSYNEQFF. The CDR3 DNA follows: TGCGCCAGCAGCTTGCCCTCAGACAGGGCCTATAACTCCTACAATGAGCAGTTCTTC.

This clonotype turned up a few times. This chain joins TRBV12-3 or TRBV12-4 and TRBJ1-6; the D is unclear. CDR3 length: 13 amino acids. With 7 bases removed from V and 10 bases from J, the gap between germline ends came to 14 bases. DNA of the CDR3: TGTGCCAGCACCCTTACAGCGCTATCACCCCTCCACTTT. It yields the protein CASTLTALSPLHF.

The table lists this clonotype with a few counts. The chain combines TRBV2 with TRBJ1-6; TRBD1 matches at 7 bases. The CDR3 is 14 residues long. Germline V gene data show CDR1 as SNHLY and CDR2 as FYNNEI. CDR3 DNA sequence: TGTGCAGTCGGCCCGGGACAGACATCTTCACCCCTCCACTTT. Translation: CAVGPGQTSSPLHF.

This chain uses TRBV14 with TRBJ2-3, with 8 bases matching TRBD2. The CDR3 is 17 residues long. Trimming took 2 bases from V and 6 from J; bases not matched to a gene: 13. Per germline, CDR1 SGHDN and CDR2 FVKESK. The CDR3 sequence is CASSQRRELAVRDTQYF. In DNA, the CDR3 is TGTGCCAGCAGCCAAAGGCGTGAACTAGCGGTTCGGGATACGCAGTATTTT.

This clonotype appeared many times. The genes are TRBV12-3 or TRBV12-4 and TRBJ1-3, with 7 bases identical to TRBD1. The CDR3 spans 13 residues. V lost 6 bases, J lost 8 bases, and 7 bases stayed unmatched. The CDR3 region is CASRQTGSDTIYF. In DNA, the CDR3 is TGTGCCAGCAGACAGACAGGGTCAGACACCATATATTTT.

CDR3 sequence reads: CASSFTQGENSPLHF. DNA of the CDR3: TGTGCCAGCAGTTTCACCCAGGGGGAGAATTCACCCCTCCACTTT. The chain employs TRBV6-5 and TRBJ1-6; 7 bases fit TRBD1. Germline-derived CDR1 and CDR2 are MNHEY and SVGAGI. V gave up 4 bases and J gave up 7 bases; unmatched junction bases: 7. The CDR3 has 15 amino acids.

This clonotype was seen only a few times. The rearrangement links TRBV12-3 or TRBV12-4 to TRBJ2-3; 8 nucleotides match TRBD2. J was trimmed by 2 bases and V by 11 bases; bases with no gene match: 6. There are 13 residues in the CDR3. The CDR3 coding sequence is TGTGCCGCGGGGGGCCTAGTCACAGATACGCAGTATTTT. It translates to CAAGGLVTDTQYF.

This clonotype was counted a few times. V usage is TRBV4-2 and J usage is TRBJ2-5, with a possible D match to TRBD1 (5 bases). The CDR3 runs to 14 residues. CDR1 is LGHNA and CDR2 is YNFKEQ in the germline V gene. Deletions cut 0 bases from V and 7 bases from J, with 12 bases between. CDR3 DNA: TGTGCCAGCAGCCAAGAAGGGGCCCGACGGACCCAGTACTTC. It encodes CASSQEGARRTQYF.

This clonotype was recorded a few times. The chain couples TRBV7-8 to TRBJ2-5; D uncertain. With 0 bases removed from V and 1 base from J, the gap between germline ends came to 9 bases. CDR1 SGHVS and CDR2 FQNEAQ come from the germline V gene. This CDR3 is built from 15 residues. The CDR3 spells CASSLAQGLQETQYF. As DNA, the CDR3 is TGTGCCAGCAGCTTAGCACAAGGGCTCCAAGAGACCCAGTACTTC.

The chain is built from TRBV18 and TRBJ2-3; no firm D call. V lost 3 bases to trimming and J lost 3 bases, with 13 bases between them. This CDR3 spans 15 amino acids. Per the germline V gene, CDR1 is KGHSH and CDR2 is LQKENI. For the CDR3, the DNA is TGTGCCAGCTCACCGGACGCCGCGGAGACAGATACGCAGTATTTT. This sequence encodes CASSPDAAETDTQYF.

The chain is built from TRBV6-5 and TRBJ1-4; D possibly corresponds to TRBD1 (5 bases). Trimming took 6 bases from V and 0 from J, leaving 20 bases between them. Per the germline V gene, CDR1 is MNHEY and CDR2 is SVGAGI. CDR3 size: 18 residues. The CDR3 nucleotides read TGTGCCAGCAGCCTGTCCGGGGCTCCTTCCTCAACTAATGAAAAACTGTTTTTT. Translated, it gives CASSLSGAPSSTNEKLFF.

This clonotype was found many times. The gene calls are TRBV21-1 and TRBJ2-7; TRBD1 was called by the table and not checked on the DNA. TRBV21-1 is classified as a pseudogene. This CDR3 comprises 14 residues. The CDR3 sequence: CASSKRDRVYEQYF. The CDR3 DNA reads TGTGCCAGCAGCAAACGGGACAGAGTCTACGAGCAGTACTTC.

CDR3 protein: CASILTGESNYEQYF. The CDR3 DNA reads TGTGCCAGCATCCTGACAGGGGAGTCAAACTACGAGCAGTACTTC. The chain carries TRBV7-9 and TRBJ2-7; 8 bases agree with TRBD1. This CDR3 comprises 15 residues. CDR1 and CDR2 from the germline V gene are SEHNR and FQNEAQ (reference sequence). Trimming removed 7 bases from V and 3 bases from J; junction bases left unmatched: 11.

The chain uses TRBV6-2 or TRBV6-3 and TRBJ2-3; D may be TRBD1 (6 bases). The V end was cut by 6 bases, the J end by 2 bases, with 15 bases between. Per germline, CDR1 MNHEY and CDR2 SVGEGT. The CDR3 has 15 residues. In nucleotides, the CDR3 is TGTGCCAGCAGGTCGTACAGGGTTGACACAGATACGCAGTATTTT. This gives the protein CASRSYRVDTDTQYF.